Listed below are T cell receptor beta chains from one sample, sequenced in a study of T cells in Graves' hyperthyroidism and ophthalmopathy. MiXCR, run by TCRdb on the multiplex PCR reads, gives a single entry per CDR3 protein. The table shows approximately 620,000 distinct CDR3 sequences, with around 13% occurring only once. The specimen sequenced was blood. These receptor sequences come from a woman aged 30 to 39 with Graves' hyperthyroidism that later progressed to Graves' ophthalmopathy. The CDR3 runs from the conserved cysteine through the conserved F or W. D genes are given only for firm matches. A row's size may be missing; if present it is once, few, many or a size class.

cdr3_aa cdr3_nt d_call j_call v_call clone_size
CASSRSHGTGTSYEQYF TGTGCCAGCAGTCGATCCCACGGGACAGGCACATCCTACGAGCAGTACTTC TRBD1 TRBJ2-7 TRBV7-2 many
CASSLALDRDHEQYF TGTGCCAGCAGCTTAGCATTGGATAGGGACCACGAGCAGTACTTC NA TRBJ2-7 TRBV7-9 many
CASSPQATNTETFF TGTGCCAGCAGCCCCCAGGCAACAAACACTGAAACTTTCTTT NA TRBJ1-1 TRBV13 NA
CASRPSGTGIYNEQFF TGTGCCAGCAGACCCTCCGGGACAGGGATTTACAATGAGCAGTTCTTC TRBD1 TRBJ2-1 TRBV3-1 many
CASSSPGLLTDTQYF TGTGCCAGCAGCTCACCGGGACTCCTAACGGATACGCAGTATTTT NA TRBJ2-3 TRBV7-2 many
CASSERTSNTGELFF TGTGCCAGCAGTGAACGGACTAGCAACACCGGGGAGCTGTTTTTT TRBD2 TRBJ2-2 TRBV6-1 many
CASSLRMSEKLFF TGTGCCAGCAGCTTAAGGATGAGTGAAAAACTGTTTTTT NA TRBJ1-4 TRBV7-9 many
CASSWDRANYGYTF TGTGCCAGCAGTTGGGACAGGGCCAACTATGGCTACACCTTC TRBD1 TRBJ1-2 TRBV6-1 many
CASSFIGTGGEQYF TGTGCCAGCAGCTTTATCGGGACAGGGGGCGAGCAGTACTTC TRBD1 TRBJ2-7 TRBV11-2 many
CASRGGAQNYGYTF TGTGCCAGCAGGGGAGGGGCCCAGAACTATGGCTACACCTTC NA TRBJ1-2 TRBV2 many
CASSQAASGFGPRRNEQFF TGCGCCAGCAGCCAAGCTGCTAGCGGTTTCGGGCCACGCCGAAATGAGCAGTTCTTC TRBD2 TRBJ2-1 TRBV4-1 NA
CASSLEGGPYEQYF TGTGCCAGCAGCTTAGAAGGGGGGCCATACGAGCAGTACTTC NA TRBJ2-7 TRBV11-3 many
CAWITRVMNTEAFF TGTGCCTGGATTACCAGGGTCATGAACACTGAAGCTTTCTTT NA TRBJ1-1 TRBV30 few
CASSFLEGESSYNEQFF TGTGCCAGCAGCTTCCTTGAGGGGGAGAGCTCCTACAATGAGCAGTTCTTC NA TRBJ2-1 TRBV14 many
CAISSRTGKSYEQYF TGTGCCATCTCGTCTAGAACAGGGAAGTCCTACGAGCAGTACTTC NA TRBJ2-7 TRBV28 many
CAISESGRGGNTEAFF TGTGCCATCAGTGAGTCTGGTAGGGGAGGGAACACTGAAGCTTTCTTT NA TRBJ1-1 TRBV10-3 many
CASSSRTSGIIEQYF TGTGCCAGCAGCTCCCGGACTAGCGGGATCATCGAGCAGTACTTC TRBD2 TRBJ2-7 TRBV7-8 few
CASSHGTDSYEQYF TGTGCCAGCAGTCACGGGACAGACTCCTACGAGCAGTACTTC TRBD1 TRBJ2-7 TRBV2 many
CASSFGTSGSNNEQFF TGTGCCAGCAGTTTCGGGACTAGCGGGTCGAACAATGAGCAGTTCTTC TRBD2 TRBJ2-1 TRBV6-2/TRBV6-3 many
CSARDGRGASISDTQYF TGCAGTGCTAGAGATGGCCGGGGGGCAAGCATATCGGATACGCAGTATTTT NA TRBJ2-3 TRBV20-1 NA
CASSPFEGGGSEKLFF TGTGCCAGCAGTCCCTTCGAGGGAGGGGGTAGTGAAAAACTGTTTTTT NA TRBJ1-4 TRBV6-1 few
CSVSGTANSNYEQYF TGCAGCGTTTCCGGGACGGCCAATAGTAACTACGAGCAGTACTTC NA TRBJ2-7 TRBV29-1 many
CSVEGTSGSFETQYF TGCAGCGTTGAAGGGACTAGCGGGAGTTTCGAGACCCAGTACTTC TRBD2 TRBJ2-5 TRBV29-1 NA
CSAGEGQEADTQYF TGCAGTGCTGGAGAAGGACAGGAGGCAGATACGCAGTATTTT TRBD1 TRBJ2-3 TRBV20-1 NA
CASSLSGGAGSPLHF TGTGCCAGCAGTTTGTCGGGGGGCGCAGGGTCACCCCTCCACTTT NA TRBJ1-6 TRBV28 many
CASSLEGQGGYGYTF TGCGCCAGCAGCTTGGAGGGACAAGGAGGCTATGGCTACACCTTC NA TRBJ1-2 TRBV5-1 many
CASSLPGKAFF TGTGCCAGCAGCTTGCCCGGTAAAGCTTTCTTT NA TRBJ1-1 TRBV11-3 many
CASRKGVLYEQYF TGTGCCAGCAGAAAAGGGGTGCTCTACGAGCAGTACTTC NA TRBJ2-7 TRBV6-1 NA
CASSMRGTGGLHEQFF TGTGCCAGTAGTATGAGGGGGACAGGGGGACTACATGAGCAGTTCTTC TRBD1 TRBJ2-1 TRBV19 NA
CASSFIGQGRGGEAFF TGTGCCAGCAGTTTTATCGGACAGGGACGAGGAGGTGAAGCTTTCTTT TRBD1 TRBJ1-1 TRBV6-1 many
CSVNTQGNYGYTF TGCAGCGTAAACACCCAGGGGAACTATGGCTACACCTTC NA TRBJ1-2 TRBV29-1 many
CASNIDRLTGELFF TGTGCCAGCAACATTGACAGGCTCACCGGGGAGCTGTTTTTT NA TRBJ2-2 TRBV28 many
CASSLSAGQGDEQYF TGCGCCAGCAGCTTGAGCGCGGGCCAGGGCGACGAGCAGTACTTC NA TRBJ2-7 TRBV5-1 NA
CASSLTAGVATGELFF TGTGCCAGCAGTTTAACAGCGGGAGTCGCCACCGGGGAGCTGTTTTTT TRBD2 TRBJ2-2 TRBV28 many
CASSPDRSEQFFGPGSGNTIYF NA NA TRBJ1-3 TRBV5-4 NA
CSARDREGRYEQYF TGCAGTGCTAGAGATCGGGAGGGCAGGTACGAGCAGTACTTC TRBD2 TRBJ2-7 TRBV20-1 many
CASSQGGGLAGVGEQYF TGTGCCAGCAGTCAAGGGGGCGGACTAGCGGGAGTGGGGGAGCAGTACTTC TRBD2 TRBJ2-7 TRBV11-2 once
CAISGETGKVYNEQFF TGTGCCATCAGCGGGGAAACAGGTAAAGTCTACAATGAGCAGTTCTTC NA TRBJ2-1 TRBV10-3 NA
CASQGGGTSYGYTF TGTGCCTCGCAAGGGGGGGGGACAAGCTATGGCTACACCTTC NA TRBJ1-2 TRBV10-3 NA
CATSEKGGLEKTQYF TGTGCCACCAGTGAAAAAGGGGGCCTTGAGAAGACCCAGTACTTC TRBD1 TRBJ2-5 TRBV24-1 many
CASRGRIGLAGVGNEQFF TGTGCCAGCAGGGGGAGGATTGGACTAGCGGGGGTTGGAAATGAGCAGTTCTTC TRBD2 TRBJ2-1 TRBV2 many
CASSKGQVNEQFF TGTGCCAGCAGCAAGGGCCAAGTAAATGAGCAGTTCTTC NA TRBJ2-1 TRBV9 many
CASSDLNQPQHF TGCGCCAGCAGTGACCTCAATCAGCCCCAGCATTTT NA TRBJ1-5 TRBV10-2 NA
CSAPDRADTDTQYF TGCAGTGCCCCGGACAGGGCTGACACAGATACGCAGTATTTT TRBD1 TRBJ2-3 TRBV20-1 NA
CASSAQGGLHYGYTF TGTGCCAGCAGCGCCCAAGGGGGCCTTCACTATGGCTACACCTTC TRBD1 TRBJ1-2 TRBV11-2 few
CASSPDSATEQYF TGCGCCAGCAGCCCTGACAGCGCCACAGAGCAGTACTTC NA TRBJ2-7 TRBV4-3 NA
CASSPSGLGETQYF TGTGCCAGCAGCCCTAGCGGTCTAGGAGAGACCCAGTACTTC TRBD2 TRBJ2-5 TRBV7-2 many
CASSFFQSTDTQYF TGTGCCAGCAGCTTTTTCCAGTCCACAGATACGCAGTATTTT NA TRBJ2-3 TRBV7-2 many
CASSQAEPTEAFF TGTGCCAGCAGCCAAGCTGAGCCTACTGAAGCTTTCTTT NA TRBJ1-1 TRBV4-2 NA
CASRPDIGTATYEQYF TGTGCCAGCAGGCCTGATATCGGGACGGCTACCTACGAGCAGTACTTC NA TRBJ2-7 TRBV6-2/TRBV6-3 many
CASSLSGPGNTIYF TGTGCCAGCAGCTTATCGGGTCCTGGAAACACCATATATTTT NA TRBJ1-3 TRBV7-9 many
CASLRGRGNSGANVLTF TGTGCCAGCCTACGGGGCAGGGGTAACTCTGGGGCCAACGTCCTGACTTTC NA TRBJ2-6 TRBV3-1 few
CASSPQGVNEQYF TGTGCCAGCAGCCCCCAGGGTGTCAACGAGCAGTACTTC NA TRBJ2-7 TRBV7-2 few
CAIRTPGGNEQFF TGTGCCATTCGGACTCCGGGGGGCAATGAGCAGTTCTTC TRBD2 TRBJ2-1 TRBV15 many
CASSPRGAGEKLFF TGTGCCAGCTCACCAAGGGGGGCGGGCGAAAAACTGTTTTTT NA TRBJ1-4 TRBV18 NA
CAGSLLAPPYNEQFF TGTGCCGGCAGTTTATTAGCGCCTCCTTACAATGAGCAGTTCTTC NA TRBJ2-1 TRBV12-3/TRBV12-4 few
CARRRTASGLAMGEQFF TGTGCCAGGAGGAGAACAGCCTCGGGACTAGCGATGGGTGAGCAGTTCTTC TRBD2 TRBJ2-1 TRBV6-1 many
CSAAGTTYEQYF TGCAGTGCGGCCGGGACTACCTACGAGCAGTACTTC TRBD2 TRBJ2-7 TRBV20-1 NA
CASSRQEGAGRGEQYF TGTGCCAGCAGCCGTCAAGAGGGCGCAGGCCGGGGGGAGCAGTACTTC NA TRBJ2-7 TRBV11-1 many
CASSYGTSGYEQYF TGTGCCAGCAGTTACGGGACTAGCGGATACGAGCAGTACTTC TRBD2 TRBJ2-7 TRBV6-2/TRBV6-3 many